This T cell receptor (beta chain) comes out of a study of blood T cells in healthy people across ages. The table lists this clonotype with a few counts. Its target is unknown. The CDR3 length is 14 residues. V shed 6 bases and J shed 4 bases, with 15 bases lying between them. Points from the study as a whole: The lack of PBMC sorting stopped any conclusive naive versus antigen-experienced comparison.

It was with a sample-barcoded 5' primer and a J-beta primer mix that a second PCR of roughly 7 to 12 cycles was run. There were at least 3 million CDR3-containing paired-end reads obtained from each sample. From the 5' RACE reads, TCRdb called clonotypes with MiXCR, one entry per CDR3 protein. The sample consists of roughly 1.4 million distinct CDR3 sequences, approximately 60% of them appearing once. Healthy individuals of Caucasian origin from Russia, aged roughly 6 to 100, served as donors. The sequence was obtained from a man between 18 and 29 years old in good health. The material sequenced was blood. This rearrangement joins TRBV12-3 or TRBV12-4 to TRBJ2-5, with TRBD1 as a possible D gene (5 bases). The DNA of the CDR3 is TGTGCCAGCAGCACAGACAGAGCCCGAGAGACCCAGTACTTC. Residues: CASSTDRARETQYF.